This T cell receptor beta chain was documented in a study of T-cell reconstitution after alpha-beta-depleted transplantation in children. Overall study results and limits: Some patients' high day-60 TCRbeta diversity was traced to surviving recipient T cells and thymic progenitors. The origin of alpha-beta T cells about two months after transplant was reportedly several hundred expanded graft clones. Fresh T-cell production supplied most of the T-cell counts and diversity seen one year after transplant.

TCRbeta library preparation incorporated unique molecular identifiers. TCRdb re-analysed the PCR reads in MiXCR, keeping a single row per CDR3 protein. Among hundreds of thousands of distinct CDR3 sequences listed, 15% to 20% were seen once. Of note for this clonotype: The antigen remains unidentified.

The sequence was collected from a male patient aged 2-10 years who had a stem cell transplant for acute lymphoblastic leukemia, so the T cells may come from the graft donor. The material was PBMCs, mostly from graft donor cells, obtained 360 days after TCRalphabeta/CD19-depleted stem cell transplant.

CDR3 nucleotides: TGTGCCAGCATAGGAGCCGGGGGCCGAGGAGCAGATACGCAGTATTTT. Amino acids: CASIGAGGRGADTQYF. The V call is TRBV28, the J call TRBJ2-3; D tentatively reads TRBD1 or TRBD2 (6 bases each). Per the germline V gene, CDR1 is MDHEN and CDR2 is SYDVKM. The CDR3 loop spans 16 amino acids. Trimming removed 7 bases from V and 4 bases from J, with 21 bases in between. The full variable domain, completed using reference TRBV28 and TRBJ2-3, is DVKVTQSSRYLVKRTGEKVFLECVQDMDHENMFWYRQDPGLGLRLIYFSYDVKMKEKGDIPEGYSVSREKKERFSLILESASTNQTSMYLCASIGAGGRGADTQYFGPGTRLTVL.